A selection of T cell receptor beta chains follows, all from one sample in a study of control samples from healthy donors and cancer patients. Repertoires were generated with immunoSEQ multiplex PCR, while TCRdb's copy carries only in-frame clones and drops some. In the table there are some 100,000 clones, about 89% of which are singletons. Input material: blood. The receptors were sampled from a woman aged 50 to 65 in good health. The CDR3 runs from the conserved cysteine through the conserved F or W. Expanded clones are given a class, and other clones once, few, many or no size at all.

CDR3 protein: CASSFASYNEQFF
clone size: -
J gene: TRBJ2-1
V gene: TRBV12-3/TRBV12-4

CDR3 protein: CASSPLPGGLDNEQFF
clone size: -
J gene: TRBJ2-1
V gene: TRBV7-9

CDR3 protein: CASSLGGAFTDTQYF
clone size: -
J gene: TRBJ2-3
V gene: TRBV7-3

CDR3 protein: CASSQDGLAGRKDTQYF
clone size: -
J gene: TRBJ2-3
V gene: TRBV4-1

CDR3 protein: CASSLVWKNTEAFF
clone size: -
J gene: TRBJ1-1
V gene: TRBV7-9

CDR3 protein: CASSSWDRDNYGYTF
clone size: -
J gene: TRBJ1-2
V gene: TRBV3-1/TRBV3-2

CDR3 protein: CASSLWTSGGDTQYF
clone size: -
J gene: TRBJ2-3
V gene: TRBV5-1

CDR3 protein: CASIKYSGNQPQHF
clone size: -
J gene: TRBJ1-5
V gene: TRBV5-8

CDR3 protein: CASSSDRDYNEQFF
clone size: -
J gene: TRBJ2-1
V gene: TRBV7-3

CDR3 protein: CASSPYAGYLSNEQFF
clone size: -
J gene: TRBJ2-1
V gene: TRBV19

CDR3 protein: CASSVDPNNEQFF
clone size: -
J gene: TRBJ2-1
V gene: TRBV9

CDR3 protein: CATTTLSSYEQYF
clone size: -
J gene: TRBJ2-7
V gene: TRBV7-9

CDR3 protein: CATSGPQAGQINEQFF
clone size: -
J gene: TRBJ2-1
V gene: TRBV24-1

CDR3 protein: CAGRFTDTQYF
clone size: -
J gene: TRBJ2-3
V gene: TRBV21-1

CDR3 protein: CASGGSSGGNEQFF
clone size: -
J gene: TRBJ2-1
V gene: TRBV9

CDR3 protein: CASSQDKGVTYNEQFF
clone size: -
J gene: TRBJ2-1
V gene: TRBV3-1/TRBV3-2

CDR3 protein: CASSQQSSGANVLTF
clone size: few
J gene: TRBJ2-6
V gene: TRBV4-2

CDR3 protein: CASSQEVTWGGTEAFF
clone size: -
J gene: TRBJ1-1
V gene: TRBV3-1/TRBV3-2

CDR3 protein: CASSSAGETQYF
clone size: once
J gene: TRBJ2-5
V gene: TRBV7-6

CDR3 protein: CASSPQARRGETQYF
clone size: -
J gene: TRBJ2-5
V gene: TRBV7-2

CDR3 protein: CASSVGPSTNEKLFF
clone size: -
J gene: TRBJ1-4
V gene: TRBV9

CDR3 protein: CASSQEQGSYGYTF
clone size: -
J gene: TRBJ1-2
V gene: TRBV5-1

CDR3 protein: CASSQEERAVSPLHF
clone size: -
J gene: TRBJ1-6
V gene: TRBV3-1/TRBV3-2

CDR3 protein: CATRRKRDNLEAFF
clone size: once
J gene: TRBJ1-1
V gene: TRBV15

CDR3 protein: CASSPLGGADTQYF
clone size: -
J gene: TRBJ2-3
V gene: TRBV18

CDR3 protein: CASSVGLAGGFGDTQYF
clone size: -
J gene: TRBJ2-3
V gene: TRBV9

CDR3 protein: CASSPRLDREGYTF
clone size: few
J gene: TRBJ1-2
V gene: TRBV19

CDR3 protein: CASSGPPDTQYF
clone size: -
J gene: TRBJ2-3
V gene: TRBV5-6

CDR3 protein: CAWSGTGVAGYGYTF
clone size: once
J gene: TRBJ1-2
V gene: TRBV30

CDR3 protein: CASSPTQGRDTEAFF
clone size: -
J gene: TRBJ1-1
V gene: TRBV18